A selection of T cell receptor beta chains follows, all from one sample in a study of T cells in Graves' hyperthyroidism and ophthalmopathy. TCRdb independently ran MiXCR on the multiplex PCR reads; one entry per CDR3 protein. The repertoire holds around 700,000 distinct CDR3 sequences, with roughly 20% as singletons. Sample: blood. The receptors were sampled from a woman aged 50 to 60 with Graves' hyperthyroidism that later progressed to Graves' ophthalmopathy. The CDR3 runs from the conserved cysteine through the conserved F or W. A D gene is named only where the DNA matches it firmly. Clone size appears in some rows only: once, few, many, or a class for an expanded clone.

cdr3_nt: TGTGCCAGCAGCCGCCTTACGTGGGGGGAAGAGACCCAGTACTTC
cdr3_aa: CASSRLTWGEETQYF
v_call: TRBV3-1
clone_size: few
d_call: .
j_call: TRBJ2-5

cdr3_nt: TGTGCCAGCAGCTCCTACAGATTCGGATCTGGAAACACCATATATTTT
cdr3_aa: CASSSYRFGSGNTIYF
v_call: TRBV11-2
clone_size: few
d_call: .
j_call: TRBJ1-3

cdr3_nt: TGTGCCAGCAGTGCTAACAGCCAAGAGACCCAGTACTTC
cdr3_aa: CASSANSQETQYF
v_call: TRBV6-1
clone_size: few
d_call: .
j_call: TRBJ2-5

cdr3_nt: TGTGCCAGTAGTACACAGGGTCGGGGCAATCAGCCCCAGCATTTT
cdr3_aa: CASSTQGRGNQPQHF
v_call: TRBV19
clone_size: .
d_call: .
j_call: TRBJ1-5

cdr3_nt: TGTGCCAGCAGTTTAGGGACAGGAGCAAACACCATATATTTT
cdr3_aa: CASSLGTGANTIYF
v_call: TRBV12-3/TRBV12-4
clone_size: many
d_call: TRBD1
j_call: TRBJ1-3

cdr3_nt: TGCGCCAGCGGTTGGACTAGCGAGGCCTACGAGCAGTACTTC
cdr3_aa: CASGWTSEAYEQYF
v_call: TRBV5-1
clone_size: few
d_call: TRBD2
j_call: TRBJ2-7

cdr3_nt: TGCGCCAGCAGCGCATTGACAGGGGTCGGACCTGGGGCCAACGTCCTGACTTTC
cdr3_aa: CASSALTGVGPGANVLTF
v_call: TRBV5-1
clone_size: few
d_call: TRBD1
j_call: TRBJ2-6

cdr3_nt: TGTGCCAGCAGCCAAGATGTCAGCGGGGGCCGGGGATCCAATGAGCAGTTCTTC
cdr3_aa: CASSQDVSGGRGSNEQFF
v_call: TRBV3-1
clone_size: .
d_call: TRBD2
j_call: TRBJ2-1

cdr3_nt: TGTGCCAGCAGTTCGTACCGGACAGGAGCGAACACTGAAGCTTTCTTT
cdr3_aa: CASSSYRTGANTEAFF
v_call: TRBV6-1
clone_size: .
d_call: TRBD1
j_call: TRBJ1-1

cdr3_nt: TGTGCCAGCAGCCAAGACAAGCGGGGGGTTCAAGAGACCCAGTACTTC
cdr3_aa: CASSQDKRGVQETQYF
v_call: TRBV3-1
clone_size: few
d_call: TRBD2
j_call: TRBJ2-5

cdr3_nt: TGTGCCAGCAGTGAAAATTCGGGACGTCTTTCACCCCTCCACTTT
cdr3_aa: CASSENSGRLSPLHF
v_call: TRBV2
clone_size: many
d_call: .
j_call: TRBJ1-6

cdr3_nt: TGCGCCAGCAGCTTGGGGGGGGCTTATCAGCCCCAGCATTTT
cdr3_aa: CASSLGGAYQPQHF
v_call: TRBV5-1
clone_size: many
d_call: .
j_call: TRBJ1-5

cdr3_nt: TGTGCCAGCAGCCAAGGGCAAGGACAGACCAGGCCCCAGCATTTT
cdr3_aa: CASSQGQGQTRPQHF
v_call: TRBV3-1
clone_size: many
d_call: .
j_call: TRBJ1-5

cdr3_nt: TGTGCCAGCAGCCAAGATGTGTTAGCGGGGGGTTACAATGAGCAGTTCTTC
cdr3_aa: CASSQDVLAGGYNEQFF
v_call: TRBV3-1
clone_size: many
d_call: TRBD2
j_call: TRBJ2-1

cdr3_nt: TGTGCCAGCAGTTCCTACTACGAGCAGTACTTC
cdr3_aa: CASSSYYEQYF
v_call: TRBV28
clone_size: many
d_call: .
j_call: TRBJ2-7

cdr3_nt: TGTGCCAGCAGTCTGGGGGGGGGTAGGGGCCGCCTCTACGAGCAGTACTTC
cdr3_aa: CASSLGGGRGRLYEQYF
v_call: TRBV7-9
clone_size: once
d_call: TRBD2
j_call: TRBJ2-7

cdr3_nt: TGTGCCAGCAGTAGCCCCAGGCTGGCAGGGGGCACAGATACGCAGTATTTT
cdr3_aa: CASSSPRLAGGTDTQYF
v_call: TRBV6-1
clone_size: .
d_call: .
j_call: TRBJ2-3

cdr3_nt: TGTGCCAGCAGTTACGCGGGGGACAGCACAGATACGCAGTATTTT
cdr3_aa: CASSYAGDSTDTQYF
v_call: TRBV6-2/TRBV6-3
clone_size: .
d_call: TRBD2
j_call: TRBJ2-3

cdr3_nt: TGTGCCAGCACCCTAACTAGCGGGGGGTTCAATGAGCAGTTCTTC
cdr3_aa: CASTLTSGGFNEQFF
v_call: TRBV12-3/TRBV12-4
clone_size: many
d_call: TRBD2
j_call: TRBJ2-1

cdr3_nt: TGTGCCAGATCGAAACCCTCGAACACTGAAGCTTTCTTT
cdr3_aa: CARSKPSNTEAFF
v_call: TRBV2
clone_size: many
d_call: .
j_call: TRBJ1-1

cdr3_nt: TGTGCCAGCAGTTACTCACTTGGACAGGGGGACACTGAAGCTTTCTTT
cdr3_aa: CASSYSLGQGDTEAFF
v_call: TRBV6-5
clone_size: many
d_call: TRBD1
j_call: TRBJ1-1

cdr3_nt: TGTGCCAGCAGCGAAGAGATGAGCACTGAAGCTTTCTTT
cdr3_aa: CASSEEMSTEAFF
v_call: TRBV7-9
clone_size: few
d_call: .
j_call: TRBJ1-1

cdr3_nt: TGTGCCAGCAGCTTAGGAGGGGGCGGCTACGAGCAGTACTTC
cdr3_aa: CASSLGGGGYEQYF
v_call: TRBV7-2
clone_size: many
d_call: TRBD1
j_call: TRBJ2-7

cdr3_nt: TGCAGTGCGCATACTACCGAGAAGTACAATGAGCAGTTCTTC
cdr3_aa: CSAHTTEKYNEQFF
v_call: TRBV20-1
clone_size: many
d_call: .
j_call: TRBJ2-1

cdr3_nt: TGTGCCTGGAGTTCGTTTAGGAGCACAGATACGCAGTATTTT
cdr3_aa: CAWSSFRSTDTQYF
v_call: TRBV30
clone_size: many
d_call: .
j_call: TRBJ2-3

cdr3_nt: TGTGCCAGCAGTCCTTCGACAGCCACCTTGGACACTGAAGCTTTCTTT
cdr3_aa: CASSPSTATLDTEAFF
v_call: TRBV27
clone_size: many
d_call: .
j_call: TRBJ1-1

cdr3_nt: TGTGCCAGCAGCTTACTCAGGGGTGCAACTAATGAAAAACTGTTTTTT
cdr3_aa: CASSLLRGATNEKLFF
v_call: TRBV7-9
clone_size: many
d_call: .
j_call: TRBJ1-4

cdr3_nt: TGTGCCAGCAGCCCGGGCCCACTCCCTACTGGGGGCCAGTACTTC
cdr3_aa: CASSPGPLPTGGQYF
v_call: TRBV5-6
clone_size: .
d_call: .
j_call: TRBJ2-5